These T cell receptor beta chains were read from a single sample in a study of blood T cell repertoires in COVID-19. The data were produced by immunoSEQ multiplex PCR, yet TCRdb's version contains in-frame clones alone and is incomplete. The data hold 100,000 or so clones, with roughly 80% observed a single time. Sequenced: peripheral blood. All receptors come from a man aged 65 to 85 with active or convalescent COVID-19. Each CDR3 is given with its conserved first and last residue. D genes are given only for firm matches. Expanded clones are given a class, and other clones once, few, many or no size at all.

J gene | V gene | D gene | clone size | CDR3 protein | CDR3 DNA
TRBJ1-1 | TRBV6-2/TRBV6-3 | NA | NA | CASSDPRPDEAFF | TGTGCCAGCAGTGACCCCAGGCCTGATGAAGCTTTCTTT
TRBJ1-2 | TRBV4-1 | NA | few | CASSQDHQAYGYTF | TGCGCCAGCAGCCAAGACCATCAAGCCTATGGCTACACCTTC
TRBJ1-1 | TRBV2 | NA | NA | CASSDTTVNSYVAFF | TGTGCCAGCAGTGATACGACAGTCAATAGCTACGTAGCTTTCTTT
TRBJ1-5 | TRBV12-3/TRBV12-4 | NA | NA | CASSEGIGQPQHF | TGTGCCAGCAGTGAGGGAATAGGTCAGCCCCAGCATTTT
TRBJ2-7 | TRBV7-2 | TRBD2 | NA | CASSPIGLAGAQTYEQYF | TGTGCCAGCAGCCCCATCGGACTAGCGGGGGCCCAGACCTACGAGCAGTACTTC
TRBJ1-1 | TRBV9 | NA | few | CASSVGDSRNTEAFF | TGTGCCAGCAGCGTAGGCGACTCTAGGAACACTGAAGCTTTCTTT
TRBJ1-2 | TRBV23-1 | TRBD1 | NA | CASSPAARGHGYTF | TGCGCCAGCAGCCCCGCGGCCAGGGGGCATGGCTACACCTTC
TRBJ1-1 | TRBV19 | NA | few | CASSSRPGEAFF | TGTGCCAGTAGTAGTAGACCGGGAGAAGCTTTCTTT
TRBJ1-1 | TRBV6-5 | NA | NA | CASKAGANTEAFF | TGTGCCAGCAAAGCGGGGGCGAACACTGAAGCTTTCTTT
TRBJ2-7 | TRBV5-1 | NA | NA | CASSLGGPEQYF | TGCGCCAGCAGCTTGGGGGGGCCCGAGCAGTACTTC
TRBJ2-2 | TRBV9 | NA | NA | CASSDLRQGGTGELFF | TGTGCCAGCAGCGACCTGAGGCAGGGAGGCACCGGGGAGCTGTTTTTT
TRBJ1-6 | TRBV11-3 | NA | NA | CASSFGPYHEDSPLHF | TGTGCCAGCAGCTTTGGGCCATACCACGAAGATTCACCCCTCCACTTT
TRBJ1-5 | TRBV7-8 | TRBD1 | once | CASSSRTGNSNQPQHF | TGTGCCAGCAGCTCCCGGACAGGTAATAGCAATCAGCCCCAGCATTTT
TRBJ2-5 | TRBV30 | NA | NA | CAWNAGAQETQYF | TGTGCCTGGAACGCGGGGGCCCAAGAGACCCAGTACTTC
TRBJ2-7 | TRBV30 | NA | NA | CAWSVQARTGQYF | TGTGCCTGGAGTGTACAGGCGAGGACGGGGCAGTACTTC
TRBJ1-1 | TRBV5-1 | NA | NA | CASSPVMNTEAFF | TGCGCCAGCAGCCCAGTGATGAACACTGAAGCTTTCTTT
TRBJ2-3 | TRBV11-2 | TRBD2 | NA | CASSRLGTSGGPSTDTQYF | TGTGCCAGCAGCCGCCTTGGGACTAGCGGGGGTCCTAGCACAGATACGCAGTATTTT
TRBJ2-3 | TRBV4-2 | NA | NA | CASSPRTGTDTQYF | TGTGCCAGCAGTCCTAGGACAGGCACAGATACGCAGTATTTT
TRBJ2-3 | TRBV5-1 | TRBD2 | few | CASERLAGGKDTQYF | TGCGCCAGCGAGCGACTAGCGGGGGGGAAAGATACGCAGTATTTT
TRBJ1-2 | TRBV27 | TRBD1 | NA | CASSLSPGGQDYGYTF | TGTGCCAGCAGTTTATCACCCGGAGGACAGGATTATGGCTACACCTTC
TRBJ2-5 | TRBV15 | TRBD2 | NA | CATSSPRAGGWKTQYF | TGTGCCACCAGCAGCCCTAGGGCGGGGGGTTGGAAGACCCAGTACTTC
TRBJ2-3 | TRBV4-1 | TRBD1 | NA | CASRLTWDRGSDTQYF | TGCGCCAGCAGGCTTACTTGGGACAGGGGGTCAGATACGCAGTATTTT
TRBJ1-4 | TRBV9 | TRBD1 | NA | CASSVSSGGEKLFF | TGTGCCAGCAGCGTTTCTTCAGGGGGCGAAAAACTGTTTTTT
TRBJ1-5 | TRBV6-5 | TRBD1 | NA | CASSRGTDSNQPQHF | TGTGCCAGCAGCCGCGGGACAGATAGCAATCAGCCCCAGCATTTT
TRBJ2-1 | TRBV2 | TRBD1 | NA | CASMAGGGDEQFF | TGTGCCAGCATGGCAGGGGGCGGGGATGAGCAGTTCTTC
TRBJ1-1 | TRBV4-1 | NA | NA | CASSQGHFSTEAFF | TGCGCCAGCAGCCAAGGACATTTTTCTACTGAAGCTTTCTTT
TRBJ1-2 | TRBV19 | NA | NA | CASSILLPPNNYGYTF | TGTGCCAGTAGTATACTTCTACCGCCTAATAACTATGGCTACACCTTC
TRBJ2-1 | TRBV5-1 | NA | NA | CASSLRVSRDEQFF | TGCGCCAGCAGCTTGAGAGTTTCCCGAGATGAGCAGTTCTTC
TRBJ1-6 | TRBV4-3 | NA | NA | CASSQDPVNSPLHF | TGCGCCAGCAGCCAAGATCCAGTGAATTCACCCCTCCACTTT
TRBJ1-3 | TRBV7-9 | NA | NA | CASSSQVLYSGNTIYF | TGTGCCAGCAGCTCACAGGTCCTGTACTCTGGAAACACCATATATTTT
TRBJ2-3 | TRBV11-3 | TRBD2 | NA | CASSFTSGGGTDTQYF | TGTGCCAGCAGCTTCACTAGCGGCGGAGGTACAGATACGCAGTATTTT
TRBJ2-1 | TRBV7-2 | TRBD1 | NA | CASSSYGQGFYNEQFF | TGTGCCAGCAGCTCTTACGGACAGGGATTTTACAATGAGCAGTTCTTC
TRBJ1-2 | TRBV5-1 | TRBD1 | NA | CASSRDSSNYGYTF | TGCGCCAGCAGCAGGGACAGTTCCAACTATGGCTACACCTTC
TRBJ2-2 | TRBV4-1 | TRBD1 | NA | CASSQDPGQGHGELFF | TGCGCCAGCAGCCAAGATCCTGGACAGGGCCACGGGGAGCTGTTTTTT
TRBJ2-1 | TRBV6-5 | NA | NA | CARGPAMRENIQFF | TGTGCCAGGGGCCCGGCTATGAGGGAAAATATTCAGTTCTTC
TRBJ1-4 | TRBV3-1/TRBV3-2 | NA | NA | CASSQDRRAEKLFF | TGTGCCAGCAGCCAAGATCGCAGGGCTGAAAAACTGTTTTTT
TRBJ2-5 | TRBV11-1 | TRBD2 | once | CASSLIAGGQETQYF | TGTGCCAGCAGCTTAATAGCGGGGGGCCAAGAGACCCAGTACTTC
TRBJ1-2 | TRBV29-1 | NA | NA | CSAEAGDVRGYTF | TGCAGCGCCGAGGCGGGGGATGTGAGAGGCTACACCTTC
TRBJ2-3 | TRBV10-3 | NA | NA | CAISDSPGLLQYF | TGTGCCATCAGTGATTCACCGGGACTCCTGCAGTATTTT
TRBJ1-1 | TRBV7-9 | NA | NA | CASSLKGPNTEAFF | TGTGCCAGCAGCTTAAAGGGGCCAAACACTGAAGCTTTCTTT
TRBJ1-1 | TRBV25-1 | NA | NA | CASSTSGYTEAFF | TGTGCCAGCAGTACATCAGGGTACACTGAAGCTTTCTTT
TRBJ1-5 | TRBV18 | TRBD1 | once | CASSLDMTGSGSEPQHF | TGTGCCAGCTCACTTGACATGACAGGGAGTGGTAGTGAGCCCCAGCATTTT
TRBJ1-2 | TRBV18 | NA | NA | CASSPDGSYGYTF | TGTGCCAGCTCACCAGACGGGAGCTATGGCTACACCTTC
TRBJ2-4 | TRBV5-4 | TRBD2 | NA | CASSPGLAGGLAKNIQYF | TGTGCCAGCAGCCCCGGACTAGCGGGGGGCCTAGCCAAAAACATTCAGTACTTC
TRBJ1-5 | TRBV7-9 | NA | NA | CASSLEGLAQPQHF | TGTGCCAGCAGCTTGGAGGGGTTGGCTCAGCCCCAGCATTTT
TRBJ2-1 | TRBV3-1/TRBV3-2 | TRBD2 | once | CASSQPPSGTSGYNEQFF | TGTGCCAGCAGCCAACCCCCCTCCGGGACTAGCGGCTACAATGAGCAGTTCTTC